These T cell receptor beta chains were read from a single sample in a study of cytomegalovirus exposure and HLA in healthy donors. This table comes from immunoSEQ multiplex PCR, and its TCRdb copy is limited to in-frame clones, with some not included. In the table there are 26,000 or so clones, nearly 80% of which are singletons. Sequencing was carried out using PBMCs. These receptors came from a male donor in good health and CMV-seronegative. Each CDR3 is given with its conserved first and last residue. The order of the fields is D gene, V gene, J gene, clone size, CDR3 length, CDR3 DNA, CDR3 protein. The D gene is left open where the match is weak. The listing skips clone size in some rows; elsewhere it reads once, few, many or a size class.

D gene: NA; V gene: TRBV30; J gene: TRBJ2-2; clone size: NA; CDR3 length: 14; CDR3 DNA: TGTGCCTGGAGTCAGATCACGGGGACCGGGGAGCTGTTTTTT; CDR3 protein: CAWSQITGTGELFF
D gene: NA; V gene: TRBV7-3; J gene: TRBJ2-2; clone size: once; CDR3 length: 17; CDR3 DNA: TGTGCCAGCAGCTTAACAGACTCCTTTCTGAACACCGGGGAGCTGTTTTTT; CDR3 protein: CASSLTDSFLNTGELFF
D gene: NA; V gene: TRBV5-1; J gene: TRBJ1-1; clone size: NA; CDR3 length: 14; CDR3 DNA: TGCGCCAGCACCTTAGGGACTCCGGCGACTGAAGCTTTCTTT; CDR3 protein: CASTLGTPATEAFF
D gene: NA; V gene: TRBV5-1; J gene: TRBJ2-7; clone size: NA; CDR3 length: 15; CDR3 DNA: TGCGCCAGCAGCTTGGAACGGGGATCGGGGTACGAGCAGTACTTC; CDR3 protein: CASSLERGSGYEQYF
D gene: NA; V gene: TRBV20-1; J gene: TRBJ2-7; clone size: NA; CDR3 length: 11; CDR3 DNA: TGCAGTTTCGACAGTCCCTACGAGCAGTACTTC; CDR3 protein: CSFDSPYEQYF
D gene: NA; V gene: TRBV5-1; J gene: TRBJ1-2; clone size: few; CDR3 length: 16; CDR3 DNA: TGCGCCAGCAGCTTGGAGGCGCGGGCGGAGGGTTCGGGCTACACCTTC; CDR3 protein: CASSLEARAEGSGYTF
D gene: NA; V gene: TRBV28; J gene: TRBJ1-1; clone size: NA; CDR3 length: 12; CDR3 DNA: TGTGCCAGCAGTTTATTTTCCGGAGCGGCTTTCTTT; CDR3 protein: CASSLFSGAAFF
D gene: NA; V gene: TRBV27; J gene: TRBJ1-3; clone size: NA; CDR3 length: 17; CDR3 DNA: TGTGCCAGCAGTTTACCAGGGGACACGGACCGTGGAAACACCATATATTTT; CDR3 protein: CASSLPGDTDRGNTIYF
D gene: TRBD1; V gene: TRBV6-6; J gene: TRBJ1-4; clone size: NA; CDR3 length: 14; CDR3 DNA: TGTGCCAGCAGAAGGGACAGGGCAGGTGAAAAACTGTTTTTT; CDR3 protein: CASRRDRAGEKLFF
D gene: TRBD1; V gene: TRBV29-1; J gene: TRBJ1-6; clone size: NA; CDR3 length: 12; CDR3 DNA: TGCAGCGTTGGACAGGGGACTTCACCCCTCCACTTT; CDR3 protein: CSVGQGTSPLHF
D gene: NA; V gene: TRBV6-1; J gene: TRBJ1-5; clone size: NA; CDR3 length: 15; CDR3 DNA: TGTGCCAGCAGTGAAGGCTATCTCAGGGGAATCCCCCAGCATTTT; CDR3 protein: CASSEGYLRGIPQHF
D gene: NA; V gene: TRBV6-6; J gene: TRBJ1-4; clone size: few; CDR3 length: 15; CDR3 DNA: TGTGCCAGCAGAAACTCAGGGGCAACTAATGAAAAACTGTTTTTT; CDR3 protein: CASRNSGATNEKLFF
D gene: NA; V gene: TRBV30; J gene: TRBJ1-5; clone size: NA; CDR3 length: 16; CDR3 DNA: TGTGCCTGGAGTGTAGGGGGAAACAGAGTTAATCAGCCCCAGCATTTT; CDR3 protein: CAWSVGGNRVNQPQHF
D gene: NA; V gene: TRBV7-9; J gene: TRBJ2-3; clone size: NA; CDR3 length: 16; CDR3 DNA: TGTGCCAGCAGCTTCGAGAGAGGGCGGGGTCCAGATACGCAGTATTTT; CDR3 protein: CASSFERGRGPDTQYF
D gene: NA; V gene: TRBV5-1; J gene: TRBJ2-1; clone size: NA; CDR3 length: 16; CDR3 DNA: TGCGCCAGCAGCTTGGGGCCCGACACCTCCTACAATGAGCAGTTCTTC; CDR3 protein: CASSLGPDTSYNEQFF
D gene: NA; V gene: TRBV7-2; J gene: TRBJ1-4; clone size: NA; CDR3 length: 13; CDR3 DNA: TGTGCCAGCAGCCGCGACAGTCGAGAAAAACTGTTTTTT; CDR3 protein: CASSRDSREKLFF